This T cell receptor (beta chain) is from a study of blood T cells in healthy people across ages. Extraction yielded at least 5 micrograms of total RNA per sample. This CDR3 comprises 14 residues. CDR1 and CDR2 from the germline V gene are SGHRS and YFSETQ. Worth noting for this clonotype: One end of the junction does not line up with germline, which may come from a read error.

With a J-beta primer mix and a sample-barcoded 5' primer, a second PCR ran about 7 to 12 cycles. TCRdb reanalysed the 5' RACE reads using MiXCR and keeps one entry per CDR3 protein. Of around 1,500,000 distinct CDR3 sequences in the sample, approximately 38% were seen once. This sequence originates from a woman under 30 in good health. Sequenced sample: blood. The chain is built from TRBV5-1 and TRBJ2-5; D uncertain. The closer fit of TRBJ2-4 to the DNA end suggests the J call may be wrong. CDR3 nucleotides: TGCACCAGCAGCTCCCCCGGCGGAAAAAACATTCAGTACTTC. Translation gives CTSSSPGGKNIQYF.